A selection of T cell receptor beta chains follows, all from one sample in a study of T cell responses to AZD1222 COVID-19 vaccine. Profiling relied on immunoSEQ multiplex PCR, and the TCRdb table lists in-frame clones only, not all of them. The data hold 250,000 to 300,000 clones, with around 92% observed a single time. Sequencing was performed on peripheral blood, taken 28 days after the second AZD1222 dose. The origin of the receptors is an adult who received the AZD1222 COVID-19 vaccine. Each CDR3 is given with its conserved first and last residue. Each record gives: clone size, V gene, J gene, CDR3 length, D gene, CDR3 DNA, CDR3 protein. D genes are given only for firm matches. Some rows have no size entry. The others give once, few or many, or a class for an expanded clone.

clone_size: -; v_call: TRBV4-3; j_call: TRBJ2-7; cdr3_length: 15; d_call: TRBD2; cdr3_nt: TGCGCCAGCAGCCAAGGTTTAGCGGGGAACTACGAGCAGTACTTC; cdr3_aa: CASSQGLAGNYEQYF
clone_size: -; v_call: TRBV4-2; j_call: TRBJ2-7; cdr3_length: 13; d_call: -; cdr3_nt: TGTGCCAGCAGCCCGAGATTCCGGTACGAGCAGTACTTC; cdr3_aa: CASSPRFRYEQYF
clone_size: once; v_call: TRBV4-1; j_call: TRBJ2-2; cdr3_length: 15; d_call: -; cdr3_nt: TGCGCCAGCAGCCAAGAAGCGGAGCCCTCCGGGGAGCTGTTTTTT; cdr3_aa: CASSQEAEPSGELFF
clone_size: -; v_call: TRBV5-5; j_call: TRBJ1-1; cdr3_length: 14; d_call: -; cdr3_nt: TGTGCCAGCAGCGGGGGGGACTTAAACACTGAAGCTTTCTTT; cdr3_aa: CASSGGDLNTEAFF
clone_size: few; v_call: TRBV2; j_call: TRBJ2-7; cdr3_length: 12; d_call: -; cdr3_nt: TGTGCCAGCAGTGAGCATTCCTACGAGCAGTACTTC; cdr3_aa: CASSEHSYEQYF
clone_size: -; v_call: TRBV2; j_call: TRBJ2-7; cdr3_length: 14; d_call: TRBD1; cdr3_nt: TGTGCCGGCAGCCGGGACAGGGGTTCCTACGAGCAGTACTTC; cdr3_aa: CAGSRDRGSYEQYF
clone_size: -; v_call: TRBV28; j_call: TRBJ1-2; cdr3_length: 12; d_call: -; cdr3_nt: TGTGCCAGCAGTTTGGTCCCCTATGGCTACACCTTC; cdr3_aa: CASSLVPYGYTF
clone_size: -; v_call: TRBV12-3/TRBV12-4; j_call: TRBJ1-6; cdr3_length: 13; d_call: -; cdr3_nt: TGTGCCAGCACAGGGGTTGTAGGATCACCCCTCCACTTT; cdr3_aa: CASTGVVGSPLHF
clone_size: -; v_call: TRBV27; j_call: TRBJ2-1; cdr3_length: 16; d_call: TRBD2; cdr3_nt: TGTGCCAGCTTTTCTTTAGGGGCTAGCGGGGGCAATGAGCAGTTCTTC; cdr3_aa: CASFSLGASGGNEQFF
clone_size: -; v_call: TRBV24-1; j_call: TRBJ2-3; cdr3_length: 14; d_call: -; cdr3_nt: TGTGCCACCTGTGGAGGGTCTCTCTCCGATACGCAGTATTTT; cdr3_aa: CATCGGSLSDTQYF
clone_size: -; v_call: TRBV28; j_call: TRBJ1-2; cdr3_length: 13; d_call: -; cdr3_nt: TGTGCCAGCAGTTTCGGGGGGGACTATGGCTACACCTTC; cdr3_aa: CASSFGGDYGYTF
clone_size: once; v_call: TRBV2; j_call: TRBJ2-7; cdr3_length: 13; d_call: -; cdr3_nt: TGTGCCAGCAGCACACTGGCAGGGGTCGAGCAGTACTTC; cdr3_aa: CASSTLAGVEQYF
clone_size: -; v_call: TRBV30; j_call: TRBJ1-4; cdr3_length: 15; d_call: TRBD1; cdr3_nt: TGTGCCCAGGGGGGTAAGGGGGGCACTAATGAAAAACTGTTTTTT; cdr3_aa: CAQGGKGGTNEKLFF
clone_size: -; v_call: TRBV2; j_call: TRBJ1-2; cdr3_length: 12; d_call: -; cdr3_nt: TGTGCCAGCACGGCAGCCCAGTCTGGCTACACCTTC; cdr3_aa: CASTAAQSGYTF
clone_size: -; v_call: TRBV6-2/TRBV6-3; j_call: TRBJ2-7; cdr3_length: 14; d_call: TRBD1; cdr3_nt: TGTGCCAGCAGTCCCAGGGACAGTATCCACGAGCAGTACTTC; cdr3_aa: CASSPRDSIHEQYF
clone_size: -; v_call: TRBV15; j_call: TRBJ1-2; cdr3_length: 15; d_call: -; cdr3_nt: TGTGCCACCAGCCGCCCAGAGGCCTCTAACTATGGCTACACCTTC; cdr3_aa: CATSRPEASNYGYTF
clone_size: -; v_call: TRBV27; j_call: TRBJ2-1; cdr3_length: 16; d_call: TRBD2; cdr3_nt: TGTGCCAGCACAGACCTAAGCGGGGGTCCACACAATGAGCAGTTCTTC; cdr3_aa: CASTDLSGGPHNEQFF
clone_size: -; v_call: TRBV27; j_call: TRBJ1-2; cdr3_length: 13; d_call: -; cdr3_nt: TGTGCCAGCGCCCCTGGGAAGGGCTATGGCTACACCTTC; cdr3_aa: CASAPGKGYGYTF
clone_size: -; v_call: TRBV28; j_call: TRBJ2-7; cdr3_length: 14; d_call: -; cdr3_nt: TGTGCCAGCAGTTTAGGTGGGCCCCCCTACGAGCAGTACTTC; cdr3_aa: CASSLGGPPYEQYF
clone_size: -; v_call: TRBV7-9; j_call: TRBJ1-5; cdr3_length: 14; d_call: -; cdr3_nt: TGTGCCAGCAGCCCCCGGGGGCAGGATCAGCCCCAGCATTTT; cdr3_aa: CASSPRGQDQPQHF
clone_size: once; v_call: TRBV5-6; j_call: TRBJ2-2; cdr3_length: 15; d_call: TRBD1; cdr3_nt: TGTGCCAGCAGGGCCGGGACAGGGTACACCGGGGAGCTGTTTTTT; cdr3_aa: CASRAGTGYTGELFF
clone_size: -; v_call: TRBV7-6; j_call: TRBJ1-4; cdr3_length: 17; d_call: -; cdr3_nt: TGTGCCAGCAGCTTAGCGGCCGCAGGGTGGGATAATGAAAAACTGTTTTTT; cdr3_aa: CASSLAAAGWDNEKLFF
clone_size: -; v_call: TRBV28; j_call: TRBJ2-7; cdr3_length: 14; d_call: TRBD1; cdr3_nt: TGTGCCAGCATCAACAGGGGGCCTCCCTACGAGCAGTACTTC; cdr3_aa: CASINRGPPYEQYF
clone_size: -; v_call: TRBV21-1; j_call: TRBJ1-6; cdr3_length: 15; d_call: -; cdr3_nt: TGTGCCAGCAGCAAAGTGCGGCGGTATAATTCACCCCTCCACTTT; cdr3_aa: CASSKVRRYNSPLHF
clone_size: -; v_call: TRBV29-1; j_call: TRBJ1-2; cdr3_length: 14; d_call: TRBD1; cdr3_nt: TGCAGCGCTCAATCCGGGACAGTGATAGATGGCTACACCTTC; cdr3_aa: CSAQSGTVIDGYTF
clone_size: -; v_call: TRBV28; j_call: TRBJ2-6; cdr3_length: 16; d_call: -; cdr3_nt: TGTGCCAGCAGTTCCCCTCCGAGGGCGGGGGCCAACGTCCTGACTTTC; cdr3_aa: CASSSPPRAGANVLTF
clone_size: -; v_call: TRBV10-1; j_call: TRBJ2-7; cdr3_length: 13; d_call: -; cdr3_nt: TGCGCCAGCAGTGAGTCGATGTCCTACGAGCAGTACTTC; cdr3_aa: CASSESMSYEQYF
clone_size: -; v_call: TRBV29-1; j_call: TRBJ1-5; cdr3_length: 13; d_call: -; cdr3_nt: TGCAGCGTCGCTATGGGGAGCAATCAGCCCCAGCATTTT; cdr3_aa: CSVAMGSNQPQHF
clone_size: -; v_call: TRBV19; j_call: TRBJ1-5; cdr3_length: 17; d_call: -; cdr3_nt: TGTGCCAGTAGTATATCCCGGGGGGAGTATAGCAATCAGCCCCAGCATTTT; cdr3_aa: CASSISRGEYSNQPQHF
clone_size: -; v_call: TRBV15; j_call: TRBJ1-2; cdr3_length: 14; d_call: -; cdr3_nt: TGTGCCACCAGCAGAATGTTTGATAACTATGGCTACACCTTC; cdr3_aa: CATSRMFDNYGYTF
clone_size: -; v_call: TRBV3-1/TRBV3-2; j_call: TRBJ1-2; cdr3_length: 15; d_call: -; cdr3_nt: TGTGCCAGCAGCCAAGATACTCAGGGGTACTATGGCTACACCTTC; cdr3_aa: CASSQDTQGYYGYTF
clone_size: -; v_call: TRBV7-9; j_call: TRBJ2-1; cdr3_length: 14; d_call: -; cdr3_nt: TGTGCCAGCAGCTCGCAGGGTCCCTACAATGAGCAGTTCTTC; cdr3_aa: CASSSQGPYNEQFF
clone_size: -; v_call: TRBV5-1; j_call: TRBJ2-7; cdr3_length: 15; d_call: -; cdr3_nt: TGCGCCAGCAGCTTGGAGGGTAGCGCAACCTACGAGCAGTACTTC; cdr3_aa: CASSLEGSATYEQYF
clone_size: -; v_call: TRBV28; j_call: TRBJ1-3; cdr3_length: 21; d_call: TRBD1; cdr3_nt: TGTGCCAGCAGAAACCCCCCGGGACAGGGGGGCCCGGGCCGCTCTGGAAACACCATATATTTT; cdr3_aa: CASRNPPGQGGPGRSGNTIYF
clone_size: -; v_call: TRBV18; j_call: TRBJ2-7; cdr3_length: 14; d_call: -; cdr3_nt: TGTGCCAGCTCCCGACCCGCGGGGTCCTACGAGCAGTACTTC; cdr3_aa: CASSRPAGSYEQYF